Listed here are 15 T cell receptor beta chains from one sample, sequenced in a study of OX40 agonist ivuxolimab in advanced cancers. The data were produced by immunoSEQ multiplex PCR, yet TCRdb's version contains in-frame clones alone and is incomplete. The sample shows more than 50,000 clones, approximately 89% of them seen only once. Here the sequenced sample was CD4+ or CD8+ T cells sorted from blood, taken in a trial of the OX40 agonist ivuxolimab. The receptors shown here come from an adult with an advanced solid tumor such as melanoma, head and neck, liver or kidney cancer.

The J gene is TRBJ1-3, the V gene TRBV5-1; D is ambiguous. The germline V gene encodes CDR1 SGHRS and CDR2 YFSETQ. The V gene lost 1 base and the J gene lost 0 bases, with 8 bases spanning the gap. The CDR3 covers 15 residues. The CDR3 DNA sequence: TGCGCCAGCAGCTTGTTTACCGGCTCTGGAAACACCATATATTTT. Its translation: CASSLFTGSGNTIYF.

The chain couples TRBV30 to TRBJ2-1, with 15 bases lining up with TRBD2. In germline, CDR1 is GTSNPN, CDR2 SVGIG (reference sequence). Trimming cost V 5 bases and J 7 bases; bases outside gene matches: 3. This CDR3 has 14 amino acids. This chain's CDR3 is CAWPGLAGGNEQFF. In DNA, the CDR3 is TGTGCCTGGCCGGGACTAGCGGGGGGAAATGAGCAGTTCTTC.

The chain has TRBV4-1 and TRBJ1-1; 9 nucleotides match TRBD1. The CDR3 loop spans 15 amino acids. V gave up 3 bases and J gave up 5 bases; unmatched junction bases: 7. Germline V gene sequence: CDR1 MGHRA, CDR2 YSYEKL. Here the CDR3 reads CASSQAYRGRTEAFF. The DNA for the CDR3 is TGCGCCAGCAGCCAGGCTTACAGGGGGCGAACTGAAGCTTTCTTT.

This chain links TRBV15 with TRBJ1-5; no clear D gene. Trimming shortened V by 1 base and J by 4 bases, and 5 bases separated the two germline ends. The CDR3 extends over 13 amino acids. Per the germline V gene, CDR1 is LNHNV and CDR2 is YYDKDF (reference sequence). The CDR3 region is CATSRVRNQPQHF. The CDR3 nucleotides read TGTGCCACCAGCAGAGTGCGAAATCAGCCCCAGCATTTT.

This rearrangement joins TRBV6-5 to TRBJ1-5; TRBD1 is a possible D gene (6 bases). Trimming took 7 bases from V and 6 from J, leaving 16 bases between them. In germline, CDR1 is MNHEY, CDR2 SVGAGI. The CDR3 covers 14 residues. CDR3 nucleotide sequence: TGTGCCAGCATCCCGAACAGGGATGGTCAGCCCCAGCATTTT. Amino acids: CASIPNRDGQPQHF.

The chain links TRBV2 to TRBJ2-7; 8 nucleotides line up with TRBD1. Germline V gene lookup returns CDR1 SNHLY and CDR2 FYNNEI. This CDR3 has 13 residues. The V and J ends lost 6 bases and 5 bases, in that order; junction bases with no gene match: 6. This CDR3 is CASRTGVYDEQYF. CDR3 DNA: TGTGCCAGCAGGACAGGGGTTTATGACGAGCAGTACTTC.

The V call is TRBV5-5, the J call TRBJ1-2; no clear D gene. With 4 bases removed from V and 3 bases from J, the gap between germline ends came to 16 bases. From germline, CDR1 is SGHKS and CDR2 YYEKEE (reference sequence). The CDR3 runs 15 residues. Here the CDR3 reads CASSELTNPDYGYTF. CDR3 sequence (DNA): TGTGCCAGCAGCGAGCTCACAAATCCGGACTATGGCTACACCTTC.

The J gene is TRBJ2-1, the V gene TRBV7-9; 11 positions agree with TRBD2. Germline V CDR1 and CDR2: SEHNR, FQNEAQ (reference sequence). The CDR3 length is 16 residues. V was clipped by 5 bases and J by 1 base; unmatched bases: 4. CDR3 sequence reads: CASSPRLAGSYNEQFF. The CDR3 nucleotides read TGTGCCAGCAGCCCCAGACTAGCGGGGTCCTACAATGAGCAGTTCTTC.

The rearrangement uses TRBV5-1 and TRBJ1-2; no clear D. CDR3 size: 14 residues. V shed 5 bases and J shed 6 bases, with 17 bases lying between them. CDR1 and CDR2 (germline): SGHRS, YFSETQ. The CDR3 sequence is CASSSRAGYDGYTF. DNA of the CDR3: TGCGCCAGCAGTTCGAGGGCGGGGTACGATGGCTACACCTTC.

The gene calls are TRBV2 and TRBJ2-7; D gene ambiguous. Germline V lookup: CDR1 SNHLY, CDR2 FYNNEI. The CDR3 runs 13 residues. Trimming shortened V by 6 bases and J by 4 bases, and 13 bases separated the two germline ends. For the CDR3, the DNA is TGTGCCAGCAGGGGAATGGGTCTTTACGAGCAGTACTTC. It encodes CASRGMGLYEQYF. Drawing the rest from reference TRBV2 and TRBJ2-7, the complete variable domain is EPEVTQTPSHQVTQMGQEVILRCVPISNHLYFYWYRQILGQKVEFLVSFYNNEISEKSEIFDDQFSVERPDGSNFTLKIRSTKLEDSAMYFCASRGMGLYEQYFGPGTRLTVT.

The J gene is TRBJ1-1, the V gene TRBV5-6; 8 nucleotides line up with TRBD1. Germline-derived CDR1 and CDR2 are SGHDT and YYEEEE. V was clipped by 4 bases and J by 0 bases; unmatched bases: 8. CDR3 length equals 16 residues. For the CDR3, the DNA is TGTGCCAGCAGCCCAGGGGGCCCCCTCATGAACACTGAAGCTTTCTTT. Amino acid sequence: CASSPGGPLMNTEAFF.

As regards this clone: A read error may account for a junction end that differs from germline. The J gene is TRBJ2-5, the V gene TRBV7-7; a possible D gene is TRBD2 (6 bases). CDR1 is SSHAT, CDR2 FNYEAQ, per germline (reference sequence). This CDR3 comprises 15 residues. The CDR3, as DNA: TGTGCTAGCAGCAGAGGAGGGATAGCAGGGGAGACCCAGTACTTC. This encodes CASSRGGIAGETQYF.

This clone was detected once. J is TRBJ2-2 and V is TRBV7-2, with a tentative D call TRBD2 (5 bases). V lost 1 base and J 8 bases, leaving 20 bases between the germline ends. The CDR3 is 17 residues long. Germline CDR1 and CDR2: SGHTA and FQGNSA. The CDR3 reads CASSLDIAGRRTGELFF. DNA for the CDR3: TGTGCCAGCAGCTTAGACATTGCAGGACGGAGGACTGGGGAGCTGTTTTTT.

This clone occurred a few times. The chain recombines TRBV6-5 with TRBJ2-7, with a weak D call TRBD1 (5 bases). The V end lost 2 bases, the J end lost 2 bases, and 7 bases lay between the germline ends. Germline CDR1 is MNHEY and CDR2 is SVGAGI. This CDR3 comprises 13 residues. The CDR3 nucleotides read TGTGCCAGCAGTTACACACAGGCCTACGAGCAGTACTTC. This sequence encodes CASSYTQAYEQYF.

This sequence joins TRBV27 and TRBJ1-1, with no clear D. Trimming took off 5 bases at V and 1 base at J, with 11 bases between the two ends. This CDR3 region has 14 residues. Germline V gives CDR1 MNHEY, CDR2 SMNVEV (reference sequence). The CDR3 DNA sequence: TGTGCCAGCAGTCCTTATGTGAGGAACACTGAAGCTTTCTTT. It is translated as CASSPYVRNTEAFF.